These T cell receptor beta chains were read from a single sample in a study of human T cells and chemical hapten exposure. TCRdb ran MiXCR on the RACE reads and lists one entry per CDR3 protein. The sample includes some 74,000 distinct CDR3 sequences, approximately 12% seen only once; the top ten take 5.7%. Specimen: whole blood, collected in connection with sensitization to the hapten diphenylcyclopropenone (DPC). These receptors all stem from a woman aged 45 to 65 with alopecia areata. Some clones in this sample may be carry-over from other donors' samples. The CDR3 runs from the conserved cysteine through the conserved F or W. A D gene is named only where the DNA matches it firmly. Only part of the rows carry a size: once, few, many, or a class if the clone is expanded.

TRBV29-1	TRBJ2-3	-	few	TGCAGCGTTGAGGATACGCAGTATTTT	CSVEDTQYF
TRBV4-2	TRBJ1-3	-	few	TGTGCCAGCAGCCAAGCCGGCGCCCTCTCTGGAAACACCATATATTTT	CASSQAGALSGNTIYF
TRBV7-8	TRBJ2-4	TRBD1	-	TGTGCCAGCAGCTTAACAGGGGGCAACATTCAGTACTTC	CASSLTGGNIQYF
TRBV20-1	TRBJ1-2	TRBD1	-	TGCAGTGCTAGAGTACAGGGGGATTATGGCTACACCTTC	CSARVQGDYGYTF
TRBV7-9	TRBJ2-4	-	many	TGTGCCAGCAGCTCGACAGTGCGAGGAGCCAAAAACATTCAGTACTTC	CASSSTVRGAKNIQYF
TRBV20-1	TRBJ1-1	-	-	TGCAGTGCTAGGGCTAACAGGCTCATGAACACTGAAGCTTTCTTT	CSARANRLMNTEAFF
TRBV3-1	TRBJ1-2	TRBD1	few	TGTGCCAGCAGCCGACAGGGATTGATAGATGGCTACACCTTC	CASSRQGLIDGYTF
TRBV13	TRBJ2-1	-	many	TGTGCCAGCAGAACGCGACTTGTCCATCCTTACAATGAGCAGTTCTTC	CASRTRLVHPYNEQFF
TRBV12-3/TRBV12-4	TRBJ2-7	-	few	TGTGCCAGCAGTTTAGGCCCGTTGGGCGAGCAGTACTTC	CASSLGPLGEQYF
TRBV2	TRBJ1-1	-	-	TGTGCCAGCCTCGGAGCAATTGAAGCTTTCTTT	CASLGAIEAFF
TRBV12-3/TRBV12-4	TRBJ1-5	-	many	TGTGCCAGCAGTTTGAGTGGAGGAGGCAATCAGCCCCAGCATTTT	CASSLSGGGNQPQHF
TRBV12-3/TRBV12-4	TRBJ2-1	-	-	TGTGCCAGCAGTCTCGGGCAGGGTTGGAGTGGAGTGCATGAGCAGTTCTTC	CASSLGQGWSGVHEQFF
TRBV20-1	TRBJ2-7	TRBD2	many	TGCAGTGCCCTGACTAGCGAGAGCTCCTACGAGCAGTACTTC	CSALTSESSYEQYF
TRBV7-8	TRBJ1-1	-	-	TGTGCCAGCAGGGGGGGCGCTGAAGCTTTCTTT	CASRGGAEAFF
TRBV5-5	TRBJ1-4	-	-	TGTGCCAGCAGCCCTCTCCCCAGCGATCTCAATGAAAAACTGTTTTTT	CASSPLPSDLNEKLFF
TRBV7-3	TRBJ1-3	-	few	TGTGCCAGCAGCTCATATAACGGAAACACCATATATTTT	CASSSYNGNTIYF
TRBV2	TRBJ2-6	TRBD2	many	TGTGCCAGCAGACCGGGACTAGCGGGCTCCTCTGGGGCCAACGTCCTGACTTTC	CASRPGLAGSSGANVLTF
TRBV7-2	TRBJ2-1	-	-	TGTGCCAGCAGCTTGAGCGGGCCCCTCGAGCAGTTCTTC	CASSLSGPLEQFF
TRBV25-1	TRBJ1-3	TRBD1	few	TGTGCCAGCAAAGCGACAGGGGGCTCTGGAAACACCATATATTTT	CASKATGGSGNTIYF
TRBV29-1	TRBJ2-1	TRBD2	many	TGCAGCGTTTTAACTAGCGGGAGAGGAGGAAATGAGCAGTTCTTC	CSVLTSGRGGNEQFF
TRBV6-6	TRBJ1-5	TRBD1	-	TGTGCCAGCAGTTTCGGGACAGGCTCTAAAGGGGGCAATCAGCCCCAGCATTTT	CASSFGTGSKGGNQPQHF
TRBV7-9	TRBJ2-4	-	many	TGTGCCAGCAGCTTACTCGGGAGCATTCAGTACTTC	CASSLLGSIQYF
TRBV19	TRBJ2-1	-	few	TGTGCCAGTAGTATAGATCATAGCAGCTACAATGAGCAGTTCTTC	CASSIDHSSYNEQFF
TRBV9	TRBJ2-2	-	-	TGTGCCAGCAGCGGAGAGGGGGTAACCGGGGAGCTGTTTTTT	CASSGEGVTGELFF
TRBV6-6	TRBJ1-2	TRBD1	many	TGTGCCAGCAGTTCACAGGGGTTCGGCTATGGCTACACCTTC	CASSSQGFGYGYTF
TRBV18	TRBJ2-5	TRBD2	-	TGTGCCAGCTCACCACTCCGCCAGCGGGAGGGCTGGAAGACCCAGTACTTC	CASSPLRQREGWKTQYF
TRBV21-1	TRBJ2-1	-	-	TGTGCCAGCACCTGTATAGCGGGAGGGTCCGGCAATGAGCAGTTCTTC	CASTCIAGGSGNEQFF
TRBV2	TRBJ2-2	-	-	TGTGCCAGCACGGGCGATACCGGGGAGCTGTTTTTT	CASTGDTGELFF
TRBV20-1	TRBJ2-1	TRBD2	few	TGCAGTGCTAGAGATGCTAGCGGGAGCTACAATGAGCAGTTCTTC	CSARDASGSYNEQFF
TRBV6-5	TRBJ1-3	TRBD1	few	TGTGCCAGCAGTTTCTCGGACAGGGGGACTGGAAACACCATATATTTT	CASSFSDRGTGNTIYF
TRBV3-1	TRBJ2-2	TRBD2	many	TGTGCCAGCAGCCATCCTGCACCGGGACTAGCGGTCACCGGGGAGCTGTTTTTT	CASSHPAPGLAVTGELFF
TRBV7-8	TRBJ2-1	-	-	TGTGCCAGCAGCCCGCAGCGCACAGGGTTGGCCTACAATGAGCAGTTCTTC	CASSPQRTGLAYNEQFF
TRBV7-9	TRBJ2-1	-	-	TGTGCCAGCAGCTTATTTGATGGGGCGGGTGAGCAGTTCTTC	CASSLFDGAGEQFF
TRBV3-1	TRBJ2-1	TRBD2	few	TGTGCCAGCAGCCAACTAGCGGGAGGGCGGGGTGAGCAGTTCTTC	CASSQLAGGRGEQFF
TRBV12-3/TRBV12-4	TRBJ1-2	TRBD1	-	TGTGCCAGCAGTTCGGGGTCTCACAGGGGGCAGAACTATGGCTACACCTTC	CASSSGSHRGQNYGYTF
TRBV15	TRBJ2-3	TRBD1	-	TGTGCCACCAGCAGCCTACAGGGGAGTTACACAGATACGCAGTATTTT	CATSSLQGSYTDTQYF
TRBV6-6	TRBJ2-1	TRBD2	many	TGTGCCAGCAGTGGCGGGGGACTAGCGGGTGAAAAGGATGAGCAGTTCTTC	CASSGGGLAGEKDEQFF
TRBV3-1	TRBJ2-7	TRBD2	few	TGTGCCAGCAGCCAAACGGGAGGGCCCTACGAGCAGTACTTC	CASSQTGGPYEQYF